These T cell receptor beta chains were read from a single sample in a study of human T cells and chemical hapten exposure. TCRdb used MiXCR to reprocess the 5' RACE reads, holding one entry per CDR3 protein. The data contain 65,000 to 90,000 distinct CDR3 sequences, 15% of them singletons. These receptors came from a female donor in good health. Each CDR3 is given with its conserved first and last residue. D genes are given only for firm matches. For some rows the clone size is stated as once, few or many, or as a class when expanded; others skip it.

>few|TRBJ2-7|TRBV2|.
TGTGCCAGCTCGGGAGGGAGGACAGGGAGCTACGAGCAGTACTTC
CASSGGRTGSYEQYF
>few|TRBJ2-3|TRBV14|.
TGTGCCAGCAGCCAAGAATCAAGTCCCAATGTGCTTTTC
CASSQESSPNVLF
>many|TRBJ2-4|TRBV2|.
TGTGCCAGCAGCGCCGGGGCTCTAAACATTCAGTACTTC
CASSAGALNIQYF
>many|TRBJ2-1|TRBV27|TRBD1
TGTGCCAGCAGTTCGAACAGGGGAAAAAACTACAATGAGCAGTTCTTC
CASSSNRGKNYNEQFF
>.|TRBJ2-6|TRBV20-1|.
TGCGCCTTTTCCCCCGCAAGTTTGATCTCTGGGGCCAACGTCCTGACTTTC
CAFSPASLISGANVLTF
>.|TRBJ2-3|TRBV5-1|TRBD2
TGCGCCAGCAGCTTGGTAGCGGGAGCTGCGGATACGCAGTATTTT
CASSLVAGAADTQYF
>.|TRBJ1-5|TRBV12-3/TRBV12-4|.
TGTGCCAGCAGCTCTTGGGGGGCCCAAGGGCCCCAGCATTTT
CASSSWGAQGPQHF
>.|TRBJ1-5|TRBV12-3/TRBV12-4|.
TGTGCCAGCAAAACTCTCTGTAGGGACTATAGCAATCAGCCCCAGCATTTT
CASKTLCRDYSNQPQHF
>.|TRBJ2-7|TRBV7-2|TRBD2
TGTGCCAGCAGCTTAGAAAGGACTAGCGGGGGGGTATACGAGCAGTACTTC
CASSLERTSGGVYEQYF
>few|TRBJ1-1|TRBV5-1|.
TGCGCCAGCAGCAGGGGATTCTCTGAAGCTTTCTTT
CASSRGFSEAFF
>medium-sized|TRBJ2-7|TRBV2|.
TGTGCCAGCAGTGGGGCGGACCTAGGCGAGCAGTACTTC
CASSGADLGEQYF
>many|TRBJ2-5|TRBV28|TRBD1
TGTGCCAGCAGTTTATCAGGGGGAGAGACCCAGTACTTC
CASSLSGGETQYF
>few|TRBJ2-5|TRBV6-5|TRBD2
TGTGCCAGCAGTTACGGTAGCGGGCTTCCAGAGACCCAGTACTTC
CASSYGSGLPETQYF
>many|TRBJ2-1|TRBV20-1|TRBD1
TGCAGTGCTAGCTCCGGGACAGGGATATTTCATGAGCAGTTCTTC
CSASSGTGIFHEQFF
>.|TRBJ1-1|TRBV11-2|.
TGTGCCAGCAGCTTAGAGCCTGGGGTGGAGGCTGAAGCTTTCTTT
CASSLEPGVEAEAFF
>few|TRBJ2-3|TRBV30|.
TGTGCCTGGAGGGGGAGGAGGCTGACCCGGGCAGATACGCAGTATTTT
CAWRGRRLTRADTQYF
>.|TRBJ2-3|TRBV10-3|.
TGTGCCATCAGTGAGGCGGGCCGGAGCACAGATACGCAGTATTTT
CAISEAGRSTDTQYF
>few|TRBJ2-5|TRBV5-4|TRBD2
TGTGCCAGCAGCCCCTTGACTAGCGGGTTAGGATGGGAGACCCAGTACTTC
CASSPLTSGLGWETQYF